The rows below give T cell receptor beta chains drawn from one sample of a study of blood T cell repertoires in COVID-19. Sequenced by immunoSEQ multiplex PCR; TCRdb stores in-frame clones only, minus some. The sample has over 60,000 clones, roughly 77% seen once. Sequencing was carried out using peripheral blood. These receptor sequences come from a human donor in a cohort sampled during active COVID-19. The CDR3 runs from the conserved cysteine through the conserved F or W. D genes are given only for firm matches. Rows may omit the clone size; those that give it use once, few, many or a size class.

V gene	J gene	clone size	D gene	CDR3 protein	CDR3 DNA
TRBV25-1	TRBJ1-2	-	-	CASSARGGSGYTF	TGTGCCAGCAGTGCCCGGGGAGGGAGCGGCTACACCTTC
TRBV24-1	TRBJ2-1	-	TRBD2	CATSDGGGRSSYNEQFF	TGTGCCACCAGTGATGGGGGAGGGCGGAGCTCCTACAATGAGCAGTTCTTC
TRBV10-3	TRBJ1-2	-	-	CAISPTGLEGYTF	TGTGCCATCAGTCCTACAGGGTTGGAGGGCTACACCTTC
TRBV23-1	TRBJ1-1	-	-	CASSPRWAFF	TGCGCCAGCAGTCCTCGGTGGGCTTTCTTT
TRBV5-5	TRBJ1-1	-	-	CASSFFAGMNTEAFF	TGTGCCAGCAGCTTTTTTGCGGGTATGAACACTGAAGCTTTCTTT
TRBV21-1	TRBJ2-1	once	-	CASSKAGTSGELSYEQFF	TGTGCCAGCAGCAAAGCTGGCACTAGCGGGGAGCTTTCGTATGAGCAGTTCTTC
TRBV12-2	TRBJ1-1	-	-	CASRLSAEAFF	TGTGCAAGTCGCTTATCGGCTGAAGCTTTCTTT
TRBV19	TRBJ1-5	-	TRBD1	CASSSPGQKFNNQPQHF	TGTGCCAGTAGTTCTCCGGGACAGAAGTTCAACAATCAGCCCCAGCATTTT
TRBV5-4	TRBJ2-3	few	-	CASSLAYRGGADTQYF	TGTGCCAGCAGCTTGGCATACAGGGGAGGTGCAGATACGCAGTATTTT
TRBV5-1	TRBJ1-1	once	TRBD1	CASSLRTGEAFF	TGCGCCAGCAGCTTGAGGACAGGGGAAGCTTTCTTT
TRBV21-1	TRBJ1-1	few	-	CASKNLGQGRRVTEAFF	TGTGCCAGCAAAAACCTGGGGCAGGGGCGTCGGGTCACTGAAGCTTTCTTT
TRBV7-2	TRBJ1-2	once	-	CASSGSGVTGYTF	TGTGCCAGCAGCGGCTCAGGGGTGACTGGCTACACCTTC
TRBV7-9	TRBJ1-2	-	TRBD1	CASSPTTGGYGYTF	TGTGCCAGCAGCCCGACGACAGGGGGCTATGGCTACACCTTC
TRBV18	TRBJ2-1	-	TRBD2	CASSQTGGSSYNEQFF	TGTGCCAGCTCCCAAACGGGAGGTAGCTCCTACAATGAGCAGTTCTTC